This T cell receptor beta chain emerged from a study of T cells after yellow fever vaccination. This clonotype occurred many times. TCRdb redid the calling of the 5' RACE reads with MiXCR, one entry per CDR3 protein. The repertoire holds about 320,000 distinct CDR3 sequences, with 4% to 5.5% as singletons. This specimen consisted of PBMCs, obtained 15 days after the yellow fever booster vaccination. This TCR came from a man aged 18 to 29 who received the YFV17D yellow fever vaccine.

CDR3 sequence reads: CASSYSVIGMNTEAFF. CDR3 in DNA: TGTGCCAGCAGTTATTCCGTGATTGGGATGAACACTGAAGCTTTCTTT. The J gene is TRBJ1-1, the V gene TRBV6-5; D not certain. From germline, CDR1 is MNHEY and CDR2 SVGAGI. CDR3 size: 16 residues. V was clipped by 3 bases and J by 0 bases, with 14 bases between them.